The present T cell receptor beta chain was sequenced within a study of T cells in Graves' hyperthyroidism and ophthalmopathy. Comment on this clonotype: Its target is not known.

Whole-study results and caveats: Ophthalmopathy could be told apart from stable hyperthyroidism with a 13 V-J model.

RNA transcripts yielded amplified TCR beta CDR3 regions. First-round RT-PCR with HTBI primers amplified the TCR CDR3 region. TCRdb reanalysed the multiplex PCR reads using MiXCR and keeps one entry per CDR3 protein. The sample carries about 360,000 distinct CDR3 sequences, 20% to 25% recorded once. The germline V and J ends were trimmed by 5 bases and 10 bases, with 24 bases remaining between them. The CDR3 is 16 residues long. Germline lookup yields CDR1 MDHEN and CDR2 SYDVKM. The receptor was derived from a man between 45 and 60 years old with Graves' hyperthyroidism. Sequencing input: blood. The chain is built from TRBV28 and TRBJ2-1, with D perhaps TRBD1 or TRBD2 (5 bases each). CDR3 in DNA: TGTGCCAGCAGTGGGGGACCGGGACGGCCTTTGAGGGAGCAGTTCTTC. It yields the protein CASSGGPGRPLREQFF.